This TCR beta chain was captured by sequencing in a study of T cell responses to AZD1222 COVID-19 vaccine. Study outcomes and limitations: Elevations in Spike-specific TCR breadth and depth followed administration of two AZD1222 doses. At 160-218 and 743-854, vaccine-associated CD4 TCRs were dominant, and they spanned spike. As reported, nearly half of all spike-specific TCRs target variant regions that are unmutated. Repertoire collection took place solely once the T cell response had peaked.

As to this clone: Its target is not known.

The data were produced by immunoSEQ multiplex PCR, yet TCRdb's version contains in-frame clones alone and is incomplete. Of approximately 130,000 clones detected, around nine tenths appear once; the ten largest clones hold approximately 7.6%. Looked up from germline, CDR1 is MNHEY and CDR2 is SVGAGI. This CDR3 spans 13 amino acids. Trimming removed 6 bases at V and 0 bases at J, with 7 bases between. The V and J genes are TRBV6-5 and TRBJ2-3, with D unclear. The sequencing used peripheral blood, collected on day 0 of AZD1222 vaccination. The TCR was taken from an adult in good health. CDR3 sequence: CASRTVSTDTQYF. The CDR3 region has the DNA TGTGCCAGCAGAACGGTTAGCACAGATACGCAGTATTTT.